The entry below gives a single T cell receptor beta chain sequence along with its context. Its cognate antigen is unknown. Time point of the sample: week 23, last vaccination. The content of each vaccine dose was 300 ug of mutant IDH1 20-mer peptide, and topical imiquimod accompanied it. The protocol was immunoSEQ multiplex PCR, while the TCRdb copy is restricted to in-frame clones and leaves out a portion. The sample shows around 39,000 clones, 65% to 85% of them seen only once. This specimen comes from a study of a mutant IDH1 vaccine in newly diagnosed glioma. Background on the study: The study gave patients eight vaccinations in weeks 1, 3, 5, 7, 11, 15, 19, 23. Beforehand, treatment had been radiotherapy, temozolomide, or both; the majority received both.

Study-level results: Induction of immune responses by the vaccine occurred in about 95% of patients.

Trimming left V 5 bases short and J 10 bases short, with 17 bases between. The V gene's germline CDR1 is MDHEN and CDR2 SYDVKM. CDR3 length equals 14 residues. This rearrangement joins TRBV28 to TRBJ1-4; TRBD1 might be the D (5 bases). The sample in question was PBMCs, obtained from a glioma patient whose treatment included an IDH1 peptide vaccine. This clonotype was obtained from a woman in her late teens or twenties with glioma. Some clones in this sample may be carry-over from other donors' samples. The CDR3 spells CASSPPPQVGKLFF. CDR3 bases: TGTGCCAGCAGTCCCCCTCCACAGGTGGGAAAACTGTTTTTT.